These 20 T cell receptor beta chains were all obtained from the same sample, sequenced in a study of blood T cell repertoires in COVID-19. Repertoires were generated with immunoSEQ multiplex PCR, while TCRdb's copy carries only in-frame clones and drops some. The table has 250,000 to 400,000 clones, roughly 90% seen once. Input material: peripheral blood. The source of these receptors is a woman between 25 and 40 years old with COVID-19, enrolled during active disease.

The gene calls are TRBV28 and TRBJ1-1; maybe TRBD1 (5 bases). Trimming removed 5 bases at V and 11 bases at J, with 21 bases between. The CDR3 contains 14 residues. Germline CDR1 MDHEN, CDR2 SYDVKM. CDR3: CASSRTSVGGVAFF. The CDR3 DNA reads TGTGCCAGCAGTCGGACGTCCGTGGGGGGAGTGGCTTTCTTT.

This clone has only a few counts. The sample holds other DNA sequences that translate to the same CDR3. The chain joins TRBV6-1 to TRBJ1-2, with 10 bases lining up with TRBD1. The V segment lost 3 bases and the J segment 7 bases; nucleotides outside the gene matches: 2. In germline, CDR1 is MNHNS, CDR2 SASEGT. The CDR3 is 13 residues long. For the CDR3, the DNA is TGTGCCAGCAGTGACCGGGACAGGGGTGGCTACACCTTC. Translated: CASSDRDRGGYTF.

The chain carries TRBV7-9 and TRBJ2-3, with TRBD2 matching over 7 bases. The germline gives CDR1 SEHNR, CDR2 FQNEAQ (reference sequence). The CDR3 length is 14 residues. The ends lost 5 bases at V and 4 bases at J; junction bases unmatched: 6. The CDR3 DNA reads TGTGCCAGCAGCCCGGGGAGGGGCCCAGATACGCAGTATTTT. Protein sequence: CASSPGRGPDTQYF.

Turning to this clone: At one end the junction does not follow the germline gene, possibly because of a read error. The chain combines TRBV29-1 with TRBJ2-1, with D unresolved. The V gene's germline CDR1 is SQVTM and CDR2 ANQGSEA. The CDR3 has 11 residues. The CDR3 nucleotides read TGCAGCGTTCAAGACCAAAATGAGCAGTTCTTC. Its translation is CSVQDQNEQFF.

V gene TRBV10-3 combines with J gene TRBJ1-1; 9 nucleotides agree with TRBD1. The CDR3 sequence is 13 residues long. The ends lost 4 bases at V and 4 bases at J; junction bases unmatched: 1. Germline V gives CDR1 ENHRY, CDR2 SYGVKD. CDR3 amino acids: CAISGDRATEAFF. Written as DNA, the CDR3 is TGTGCCATCAGTGGGGACAGGGCCACTGAAGCTTTCTTT.

The V and J genes are TRBV28 and TRBJ2-1; 9 bases map to TRBD1. Unmatched junction bases numbered 5, after V lost 6 bases and J lost 2 bases. CDR1 MDHEN and CDR2 SYDVKM come from the germline V gene. This CDR3 comprises 15 residues. CDR3 DNA sequence: TGTGCCAGCAGAATCGGACAGGGGACCTACAATGAGCAGTTCTTC. Its protein product is CASRIGQGTYNEQFF.

V gene TRBV21-1 combines with J gene TRBJ2-2; the table's D call, TRBD2, was not checked against the DNA. TRBV21-1 is reported as a pseudogene. The CDR3 totals 18 residues. The CDR3 DNA reads as TGTGCCAGCAGCAAACTTAAGCGGGCAGGGAGTATTGCCGGGGAGCTGTTTTTT. Encoded protein: CASSKLKRAGSIAGELFF.

In its sample, this clone was seen once. The CDR3 sequence is CASSRAGTGRQETQYF. CDR3 nucleotide sequence: TGCGCCAGCAGCAGGGCTGGGACAGGGAGACAGGAGACCCAGTACTTC. This rearrangement joins TRBV5-1 to TRBJ2-5; TRBD1 agrees at 9 bases. The V and J ends lost 4 bases and 5 bases, in that order; junction bases with no gene match: 12. The CDR3 is 16 residues long. Germline CDR1 and CDR2: SGHRS and YFSETQ. The full variable domain, completed using reference TRBV5-1 and TRBJ2-5, is KAGVTQTPRYLIKTRGQQVTLSCSPISGHRSVSWYQQTPGQGLQFLFEYFSETQRNKGNFPGRFSGRQFSNSRSEMNVSTLELGDSALYLCASSRAGTGRQETQYFGPGTRLLVL.

A word on this clone: Other DNA sequences from this sample encode an identical CDR3 as well. The V call is TRBV6-5, the J call TRBJ1-1, with a weak D call TRBD1 (6 bases). Germline-derived CDR1 and CDR2 are MNHEY and SVGAGI. V gave up 0 bases and J gave up 1 base, with 6 bases separating them. The CDR3 is 14 residues long. The CDR3 loop is CASSYSTGNTEAFF. The DNA of the CDR3 is TGTGCCAGCAGTTACTCGACAGGGAACACTGAAGCTTTCTTT.

V gene TRBV3-1 (or the pseudogene TRBV3-2) combines with J gene TRBJ1-2; D call uncertain. Deletions cut 0 bases from V and 7 bases from J, with 12 bases between. Germline V gene data show CDR1 as LGHDT and CDR2 as YNNKEL (reference sequence). The CDR3 totals 14 residues. The CDR3 DNA reads TGTGCCAGCAGCCAAGATAGTAGGGAGGGTGGCTACACCTTC. It is translated as CASSQDSREGGYTF.

The J gene is TRBJ2-1, the V gene TRBV7-2; 10 nucleotides match TRBD2. The germline V gene has CDR1 SGHTA and CDR2 FQGNSA. There are 16 residues in the CDR3. Trimming took 5 bases from V and 1 from J; bases not matched to a gene: 5. The CDR3 DNA reads as TGTGCCAGCAGCCGCACTAGCGGGACTTCCTACAATGAGCAGTTCTTC. It codes for CASSRTSGTSYNEQFF.

This chain connects TRBV24-1 to TRBJ2-1, with 8 bases fitting TRBD1. The J segment lost 3 bases and the V segment lost 2 bases, leaving 11 bases of the junction unmatched. CDR1 and CDR2 (germline): KGHDR, SFDVKD. The CDR3 is 18 amino acids. The CDR3 reads CATSDSGQGGGYYNEQFF. The CDR3 coding sequence is TGTGCCACCAGTGATTCAGGACAGGGTGGGGGGTACTACAATGAGCAGTTCTTC.

The V gene is TRBV30, the J gene TRBJ1-2, with 11 bases identical to TRBD1. The ends lost 5 bases at V and 6 bases at J; junction bases unmatched: 5. The CDR3 sequence is 13 residues long. Germline V CDR1 and CDR2: GTSNPN, SVGIG (reference sequence). This CDR3 is CAWGDRGAHGYTF. In DNA form, the CDR3 reads TGTGCCTGGGGGGACAGGGGGGCTCATGGCTACACCTTC.

The rearrangement joins TRBV3-1 (or the pseudogene TRBV3-2) to TRBJ1-5, with a tentative D call TRBD1 (5 bases). In germline, CDR1 is LGHDT, CDR2 YNNKEL (reference sequence). V lost 1 base and J lost 7, with 11 bases in between. The CDR3 totals 14 residues. The CDR3 sequence is CASSQGSGRQPQHF. The CDR3 DNA reads TGTGCCAGCAGCCAAGGCTCAGGGAGGCAGCCCCAGCATTTT.

The rearrangement links TRBV5-1 to TRBJ1-1; D is ambiguous. The germline V and J ends were trimmed by 4 bases and 4 bases, with 17 bases remaining between them. CDR1 and CDR2 (germline): SGHRS, YFSETQ. The CDR3 totals 15 residues. The CDR3 here is CASSTYGGEGTEAFF. DNA for the CDR3: TGCGCCAGCAGCACGTACGGAGGCGAAGGCACTGAAGCTTTCTTT.

J is TRBJ1-1 and V is TRBV11-2, with D uncertain. This CDR3 is 11 amino acids long. V dropped 2 bases and J dropped 11 bases, with 9 bases sitting between them. Germline CDR1 and CDR2: SGHAT and FQNNGV. The CDR3 region is CASSLRDAAFF. The CDR3 nucleotides are TGTGCCAGCAGCTTACGGGATGCGGCTTTCTTT.

This clone was seen a single time. The V call is TRBV7-2, the J call TRBJ2-7, with D maybe TRBD2 (6 bases). Trimming shortened V by 5 bases and J by 1 base, and 15 bases separated the two germline ends. Germline V gives CDR1 SGHTA, CDR2 FQGNSA. The CDR3 runs 15 residues. CDR3 protein: CASSPDGTQSYEQYF. In DNA form, the CDR3 reads TGTGCCAGCAGCCCAGACGGGACTCAATCCTACGAGCAGTACTTC. Using reference TRBV7-2 and TRBJ2-7 for the parts outside the CDR3, the full variable domain is GAGVSQSPSNKVTEKGKDVELRCDPISGHTALYWYRQSLGQGLEFLIYFQGNSAPDKSGLPSDRFSAERTGGSVSTLTIQRTQQEDSAVYLCASSPDGTQSYEQYFGPGTRLTVT.

Here the CDR3 reads CASRDLGKETQYF. In nucleotides, the CDR3 is TGTGCCAGCAGGGATCTAGGTAAAGAGACCCAGTACTTC. This rearrangement joins TRBV2 to TRBJ2-5, with no clear D. This CDR3 region has 13 residues. Trimming cost V 6 bases and J 3 bases, with 11 bases left between them. Germline V lookup: CDR1 SNHLY, CDR2 FYNNEI.

This clone was detected once. This chain links TRBV11-2 with TRBJ1-1; D perhaps matches TRBD1 (6 bases). Germline-derived CDR1 and CDR2 are SGHAT and FQNNGV. The length of the CDR3 is 15 residues. V gave up 4 bases and J gave up 4 bases, with 16 bases separating them. The CDR3, as DNA: TGTGCCAGCAGCTCCAAGACCCAGGGGAGCACTGAAGCTTTCTTT. Translating gives CASSSKTQGSTEAFF.

In the case of this clone: Other DNA sequences in the same sample also yield this CDR3. The chain couples TRBV5-1 to TRBJ2-2; D unclear. Germline CDR1 SGHRS, CDR2 YFSETQ. The length of the CDR3 is 14 residues. V was shortened by 0 bases and J by 5 bases, with 8 bases between the two germline ends. CDR3 sequence: CASSLAGGTGELFF. The DNA of the CDR3 is TGCGCCAGCAGCTTGGCGGGTGGTACCGGGGAGCTGTTTTTT.